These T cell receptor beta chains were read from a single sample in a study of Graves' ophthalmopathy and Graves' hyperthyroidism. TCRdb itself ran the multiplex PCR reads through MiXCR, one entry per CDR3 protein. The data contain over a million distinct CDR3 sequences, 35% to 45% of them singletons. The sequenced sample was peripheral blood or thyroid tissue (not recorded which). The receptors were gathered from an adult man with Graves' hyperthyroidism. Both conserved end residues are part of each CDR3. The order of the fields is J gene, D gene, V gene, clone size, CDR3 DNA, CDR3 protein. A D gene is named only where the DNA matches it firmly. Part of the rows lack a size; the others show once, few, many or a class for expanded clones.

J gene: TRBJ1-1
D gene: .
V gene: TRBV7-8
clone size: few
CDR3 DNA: TGTGCCAGCAGCTTAATGGGATCGGTGAACACTGAAGCTTTCTTT
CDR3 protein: CASSLMGSVNTEAFF

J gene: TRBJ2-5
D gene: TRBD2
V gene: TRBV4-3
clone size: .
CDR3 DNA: TGCGCCAGCAGCCAAGGGCGACTAGCGGGGCAAGAGTCCCAGTACTTC
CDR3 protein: CASSQGRLAGQESQYF

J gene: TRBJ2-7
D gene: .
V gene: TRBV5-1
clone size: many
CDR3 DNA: TGCGCCAGCAGCTGGGACCCCTTGGGAAGCTCCTACGAGCAGTACTTC
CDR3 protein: CASSWDPLGSSYEQYF

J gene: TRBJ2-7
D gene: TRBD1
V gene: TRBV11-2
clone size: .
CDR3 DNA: TGTGCCAGCTCACCCGCCGGGACAGGCCCGTACTTC
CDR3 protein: CASSPAGTGPYF

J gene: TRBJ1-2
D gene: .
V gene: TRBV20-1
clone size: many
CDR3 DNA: TGCAGTGCTAGAGATCAAGCCTTCGGCTATGGCTACACCTTC
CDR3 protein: CSARDQAFGYGYTF

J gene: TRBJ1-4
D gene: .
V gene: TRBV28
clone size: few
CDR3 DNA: TGTGCCAGCAGTTTTGGCAGGGCGGATGAAAAACTGTTTTTT
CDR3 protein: CASSFGRADEKLFF

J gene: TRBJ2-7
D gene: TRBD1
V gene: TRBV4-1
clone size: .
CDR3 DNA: TGCGCCAGCAGCCCCGACGACAGGGGGGGTTACGAGCAGTACTTC
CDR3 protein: CASSPDDRGGYEQYF

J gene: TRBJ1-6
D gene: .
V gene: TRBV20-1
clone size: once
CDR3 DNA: TGCAGTGCTCCATCTGGTAATTCACCCATCCACTTT
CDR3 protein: CSAPSGNSPIHF

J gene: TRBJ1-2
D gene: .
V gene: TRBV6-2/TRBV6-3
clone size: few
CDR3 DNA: TGTGCCAGCAAAACGGGGGATAACTATGGCTACACCTTC
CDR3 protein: CASKTGDNYGYTF

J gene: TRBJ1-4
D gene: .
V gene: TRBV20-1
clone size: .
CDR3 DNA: TGCAGCGTCCGGGCAAATACGAATGAAAAACTGTTTTTT
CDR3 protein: CSVRANTNEKLFF

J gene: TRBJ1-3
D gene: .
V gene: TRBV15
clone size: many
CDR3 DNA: TGTGCCACCAGCAGAGCCGCAGTCTCTGGAAACACCATATATTTT
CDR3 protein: CATSRAAVSGNTIYF